Listed here are 23 T cell receptor beta chains from one sample, sequenced in a study of blood T cell repertoires in COVID-19. Here immunoSEQ multiplex PCR was the method, and the copy in TCRdb shows in-frame clones only, minus some. The sample consists of 130,000 to 150,000 clones, roughly nine tenths of them appearing once. The sequenced sample consisted of peripheral blood. The receptors were sampled from a human donor in a cohort sampled during active COVID-19.

Only one count was recorded for this clone. The chain links TRBV7-9 to TRBJ2-7, with D possibly TRBD2 on 6 matching bases. Per germline, CDR1 SEHNR and CDR2 FQNEAQ (reference sequence). This CDR3 has 15 amino acids. Trimming took off 2 bases at V and 5 bases at J, with 16 bases between the two ends. The CDR3 DNA is TGTGCCAGCAGCTTACCCGGGACTGAGGGCCACGAGCAGTACTTC. Protein sequence: CASSLPGTEGHEQYF.

Only one count was recorded for this clone. The CDR3: CASRRDRGYGGTQYF. CDR3 in DNA: TGTGCCAGCAGACGGGACAGGGGATACGGTGGGACCCAGTACTTC. The rearrangement joins TRBV11-1 to TRBJ2-5; 10 nucleotides match TRBD1. With V trimmed by 6 bases and J by 7 bases, 11 bases remained unmatched. Germline V gives CDR1 SGHAT, CDR2 FQDESV (reference sequence). This CDR3 has 15 residues.

The chain uses TRBV20-1 and TRBJ1-2; D is perhaps TRBD1 (6 bases). Germline CDR1 reads DFQATT; CDR2 reads SNEGSKA (reference sequence). This CDR3 spans 14 amino acids. Trimming left V 3 bases short and J 4 bases short, with 15 bases between. The CDR3 DNA follows: TGCAGTGCTAGTGGGGGACAACGAGTCTATGGCTACACCTTC. This encodes CSASGGQRVYGYTF.

This CDR3 is CAISVDSDNQPQHF. The CDR3 DNA follows: TGTGCCATCAGCGTGGACAGCGACAATCAGCCCCAGCATTTT. This chain connects TRBV10-3 to TRBJ1-5, with a possible D match to TRBD1 (6 bases). This CDR3 has 14 amino acids. In germline, CDR1 is ENHRY, CDR2 SYGVKD. V lost 6 bases, J lost 3 bases, and 12 bases lay in between.

This chain joins TRBV7-2 and TRBJ2-5, with TRBD2 matching 7 bases. Germline assignment: CDR1 SGHTA and CDR2 FQGNSA. J lost 4 bases, V lost 1 base, and 12 bases had no gene match. The CDR3 spans 17 residues. The CDR3 loop is CASSLGFGREGGETQYF. The CDR3 nucleotides are TGTGCCAGCAGCTTAGGTTTTGGCAGGGAGGGAGGAGAGACCCAGTACTTC.

The CDR3 DNA follows: TGCGCCAGCAGCCAAGACCCCGGGACAGGGAGGACTAATGAAAAACTGTTTTTT. It specifies CASSQDPGTGRTNEKLFF. The gene calls are TRBV4-1 and TRBJ1-4, with 9 nucleotides matching TRBD1. The V segment lost 0 bases and the J segment 2 bases; nucleotides outside the gene matches: 7. CDR3 length: 18 residues. Germline V gene sequence: CDR1 MGHRA, CDR2 YSYEKL.

The chain is built from TRBV5-4 and TRBJ1-6, with D perhaps TRBD1 (6 bases). Trimming took off 0 bases at V and 5 bases at J, with 18 bases between the two ends. The germline gives CDR1 SGHNT, CDR2 YYREEE (reference sequence). This CDR3 is built from 18 residues. Here the CDR3 reads CASSLDGDRLVNNSPLHF. The CDR3 bases are TGTGCCAGCAGCTTGGACGGAGACAGGCTGGTAAATAATTCACCCCTCCACTTT.

Note on this clone: The DNA is left out, because the CDR3 cannot be placed on it with certainty; the CDR3 is given as TCRdb lists it. V is TRBV21-1 and J is TRBJ2-7; the table assigns TRBD1, which was not confirmed against the DNA. TRBV21-1 is a pseudogene. The length of the CDR3 is 15 amino acids, counting both ends. The CDR3 loop reads CASSKVGKGAGEQYF.

The chain recombines TRBV7-2 with TRBJ2-5, with 15 bases fitting TRBD2. The V and J ends lost 4 bases and 2 bases, in that order; junction bases with no gene match: 8. This CDR3 contains 18 residues. Germline values: CDR1 SGHTA, CDR2 FQGNSA. The CDR3 DNA reads TGTGCCAGCAGCTCCGGACTAGCGGGGGGGCCCAGGCAAGAGACCCAGTACTTC. It encodes CASSSGLAGGPRQETQYF.

The V gene is TRBV11-3, the J gene TRBJ2-2; D may be TRBD1 (6 bases). This CDR3 has 16 residues. Germline V CDR1 and CDR2: SGHNT, YENEEA. V lost 5 bases and J lost 2, with 15 bases in between. CDR3: CASSPTPDRNTGELFF. The CDR3 coding sequence is TGTGCCAGCAGCCCCACCCCGGACAGAAACACCGGGGAGCTGTTTTTT.

The chain carries TRBV3-1 (or the pseudogene TRBV3-2) and TRBJ2-3, with TRBD1 matching over 9 bases. The germline CDR1 and CDR2 sequences are LGHDT and YNNKEL (reference sequence). This CDR3 spans 16 amino acids. The junction had 6 bases not matched to a gene; V was cut back by 3 bases and J by 2 bases. The CDR3, as DNA: TGTGCCAGCAGCCACACAGGGGGCCCCCACACAGATACGCAGTATTTT. Encoded protein: CASSHTGGPHTDTQYF.

V is TRBV28 and J is TRBJ2-1; TRBD2 aligns across 9 bases. The CDR3 extends over 13 amino acids. V dropped 8 bases and J dropped 5; count of bases not matched to a gene: 4. Germline CDR1 is MDHEN and CDR2 is SYDVKM. The CDR3, as DNA: TGTGCCAGCTGGGGACTAGCACACAATGAGCAGTTCTTC. Protein product: CASWGLAHNEQFF. The full variable domain, rest sourced from reference TRBV28 and TRBJ2-1, is DVKVTQSSRYLVKRTGEKVFLECVQDMDHENMFWYRQDPGLGLRLIYFSYDVKMKEKGDIPEGYSVSREKKERFSLILESASTNQTSMYLCASWGLAHNEQFFGPGTRLTVL.

This clone has just one count. The V call is TRBV7-9, the J call TRBJ1-2; 8 positions agree with TRBD1. The J segment lost 3 bases and the V segment lost 1 base, leaving 4 bases of the junction unmatched. The CDR3 consists of 15 residues. Looked up from germline, CDR1 is SEHNR and CDR2 is FQNEAQ (reference sequence). The CDR3 nucleotides are TGTGCCAGCAGCTTAGAGGCAGGGGGCGACTATGGCTACACCTTC. Amino acids: CASSLEAGGDYGYTF.

The rearrangement joins TRBV21-1 to TRBJ2-7; whether TRBD2, the table's D call, matches the DNA was not checked. TRBV21-1 is listed as a pseudogene. The CDR3 totals 14 residues. For the CDR3, the DNA is TGTGCCAGCCCCAGGAGGGCGGGGGTCTACGAGCAGTACTTC. It translates to CASPRRAGVYEQYF.

V and J are TRBV7-2 and TRBJ1-1, with D possibly being TRBD1 (5 bases). The germline V gene encodes CDR1 SGHTA and CDR2 FQGNSA. CDR3 length: 14 residues. V lost 2 bases and J 4 bases, leaving 11 bases between the germline ends. The CDR3 DNA follows: TGTGCCAGCAGCTTACGACAGCCGGTCACTGAAGCTTTCTTT. It translates to CASSLRQPVTEAFF.

The genes are TRBV30 and TRBJ1-5, with unresolved D. The germline gives CDR1 GTSNPN, CDR2 SVGIG (reference sequence). CDR3 length: 13 residues. V was clipped by 4 bases and J by 0 bases, with 7 bases between them. DNA of the CDR3: TGTGCCTGGAAGCGGGATAGCAATCAGCCCCAGCATTTT. Translation gives CAWKRDSNQPQHF. Full variable domain (missing parts from reference TRBV30 and TRBJ1-5): SQTIHQWPATLVQPVGSPLSLECTVEGTSNPNLYWYRQAAGRGLQLLFYSVGIGQISSEVPQNLSASRPQDRQFILSSKKLLLSDSGFYLCAWKRDSNQPQHFGDGTRLSIL.

This clone was observed a handful of times. This sequence joins TRBV6-2 or TRBV6-3 and TRBJ1-2, with TRBD1 identical over 8 bases. V shed 6 bases, J shed 4 bases, and the junction held 4 bases outside the gene matches. From germline, CDR1 is MNHEY and CDR2 SVGEGT. The CDR3 length is 13 residues. CDR3 amino acids: CASSDGTGYGYTF. The CDR3 DNA reads as TGTGCCAGCAGCGACGGGACAGGCTATGGCTACACCTTC.

This rearrangement joins TRBV6-5 to TRBJ1-5; D unresolved. V shed 4 bases and J shed 3 bases, with 10 bases lying between them. The CDR3 consists of 14 residues. Germline V CDR1 and CDR2: MNHEY, SVGAGI. The CDR3 region has the DNA TGTGCCAGCAGTTTCAGACACCCCAATCAGCCCCAGCATTTT. It specifies CASSFRHPNQPQHF.

Points on this clone: An end of the junction does not agree with germline; a read error may underlie this. The V gene is TRBV7-7, the J gene TRBJ1-3; no reliable D call. This CDR3 comprises 15 residues. Germline CDR1 is SSHAT and CDR2 is FNYEAQ (reference sequence). The CDR3 bases are TGTGCTAGCAGCCGGAGGGAATTCTCTGGAAACACCATATATTTT. Its translation: CASSRREFSGNTIYF. The full variable domain, in which reference TRBV7-7 and TRBJ1-3 provide the parts outside the CDR3, is GAGVSQSPRYKVTKRGQDVTLRCDPISSHATLYWYQQALGQGPEFLTYFNYEAQPDKSGLPSDRFSAERPEGSISTLTIQRTEQRDSAMYRCASSRREFSGNTIYFGEGSWLTVV.

The chain combines TRBV4-1 with TRBJ2-7; tentatively, D is TRBD1 (6 bases). CDR3 length: 14 residues. Deletions cut 4 bases from V and 7 bases from J, with 17 bases between. Germline CDR1 is MGHRA and CDR2 is YSYEKL. The CDR3 coding sequence is TGCGCCAGCAGCCGCCTCGTTAATGACAGGGAGCAGTACTTC. The encoded protein is CASSRLVNDREQYF.

In this sample, this clone turned up once. The CDR3 reads CASSPGQGRTPLHF. CDR3 DNA sequence: TGTGCCAGCAGCCCGGGACAGGGACGTACACCCCTCCACTTT. The chain recombines TRBV7-6 with TRBJ1-6; 9 nucleotides line up with TRBD1. J was trimmed by 11 bases and V by 5 bases; bases with no gene match: 7. The CDR3 contains 14 residues. Germline-derived CDR1 and CDR2 are SGHVS and FNYEAQ. Full variable domain (remainder filled in from reference TRBV7-6 and TRBJ1-6): GAGVSQSPRYKVTKRGQDVALRCDPISGHVSLYWYRQALGQGPEFLTYFNYEAQQDKSGLPNDRFSAERPEGSISTLTIQRTEQRDSAMYRCASSPGQGRTPLHFGNGTRLTVT.

The chain is built from TRBV4-3 and TRBJ2-3, with no clear D. This CDR3 has 16 amino acids. The V end lost 0 bases, the J end lost 2 bases, and 12 bases lay between the germline ends. Per germline, CDR1 LGHNA and CDR2 YSLEER. CDR3 DNA: TGCGCCAGCAGCCAAGAGCGAGGTGCCCACACAGATACGCAGTATTTT. As protein: CASSQERGAHTDTQYF.

V and J are TRBV2 and TRBJ1-4; the match to TRBD1 covers 9 bases. Germline V gives CDR1 SNHLY, CDR2 FYNNEI. V was pared by 7 bases and J by 8 bases, with 2 bases of the junction left unmatched. The CDR3 contains 12 residues. The CDR3 loop reads CASIGTGEKLFF. As DNA, the CDR3 is TGTGCCAGCATCGGGACAGGGGAAAAACTGTTTTTT.